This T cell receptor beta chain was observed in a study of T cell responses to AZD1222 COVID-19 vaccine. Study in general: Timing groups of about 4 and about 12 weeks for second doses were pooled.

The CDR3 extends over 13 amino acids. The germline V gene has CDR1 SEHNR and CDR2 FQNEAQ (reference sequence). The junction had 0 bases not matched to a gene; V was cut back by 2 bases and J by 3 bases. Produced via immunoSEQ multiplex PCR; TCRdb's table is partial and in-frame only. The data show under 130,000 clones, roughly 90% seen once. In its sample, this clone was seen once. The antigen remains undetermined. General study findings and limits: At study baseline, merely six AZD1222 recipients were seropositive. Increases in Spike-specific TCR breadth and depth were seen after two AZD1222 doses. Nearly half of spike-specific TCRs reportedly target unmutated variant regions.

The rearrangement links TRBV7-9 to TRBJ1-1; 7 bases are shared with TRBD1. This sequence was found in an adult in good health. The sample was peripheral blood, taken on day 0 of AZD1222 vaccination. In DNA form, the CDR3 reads TGTGCCAGCAGCTTAACAGGGGACACTGAAGCTTTCTTT. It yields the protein CASSLTGDTEAFF.